This T cell receptor beta chain was identified during a study of blood T cell repertoires in COVID-19. Whole-study context: The origin of the acute and convalescent COVID-19 samples was the United States, Italy and Spain.

As processed by the authors: The assay estimated nucleated cells by amplifying reference gene primers. Produced via immunoSEQ multiplex PCR; TCRdb's table is partial and in-frame only. For V, J and clone size, that table is used; D and trimming come from the DNA. The repertoire has over 200,000 clones, approximately 79% of them found once; the top ten carry roughly 5%. Germline CDR1 and CDR2: LNHDA and SQIVND (reference sequence). The CDR3 is made up of 16 amino acids. V lost 5 bases, J lost 0 bases, and 17 bases lay in between. The TCR comes from a human donor in a cohort sampled during active COVID-19. Sequencing was carried out using peripheral blood. The chain links TRBV19 to TRBJ2-7; D is undetermined. The CDR3 protein is CASSDSLDRYSYEQYF. The CDR3 DNA is TGTGCCAGTAGTGACTCTTTGGATCGTTACTCCTACGAGCAGTACTTC.